One and the same sample provided the 18 T cell receptor beta chains below, sequenced in a study of T cell repertoires in cytomegalovirus infection. Using its own MiXCR run on the reads, TCRdb lists one record per CDR3 protein. This sample has 700,000 to 950,000 distinct CDR3 sequences, with 32% found just once. These receptors are not linked to any known antigen. The material sequenced was cultured CD8+ T cells from PBMCs, taken from culture after CMV antigen stimulation. These receptors came from a human donor in good health (CMV status not recorded). Some clones in this sample may be carry-over from other donors' samples.

This clonotype was counted a few times. This sequence joins TRBV7-9 and TRBJ1-1; 7 bases are shared with TRBD1. V dropped 4 bases and J dropped 3; count of bases not matched to a gene: 8. The CDR3 runs 15 residues. Germline-derived CDR1 and CDR2 are SEHNR and FQNEAQ (reference sequence). CDR3 region: CASSSGRGGHTEAFF. CDR3 nucleotide sequence: TGTGCCAGCAGCTCTGGTCGAGGGGGCCACACTGAAGCTTTCTTT.

This clonotype turned up a few times. The gene calls are TRBV6-2 or TRBV6-3 and TRBJ2-7, with TRBD1 as a possible D gene (8 bases). CDR1 and CDR2 (germline): MNHEY, SVGEGT. This CDR3 is 16 amino acids long. Trimming left V 6 bases short and J 4 bases short, with 22 bases between. CDR3 amino acids: CASSYTPGQGGYEQYF. In DNA, the CDR3 is TGTGCCAGCAGCTACACCCCCGGACAGGGAGGGTACGAGCAGTACTTC.

This clonotype was seen only once. The rearrangement links TRBV5-1 to TRBJ2-3, with a weak D call TRBD1 (6 bases). V was clipped by 3 bases and J by 0 bases, with 17 bases between them. CDR3 length equals 17 residues. Germline assignment: CDR1 SGHRS and CDR2 YFSETQ. In DNA, the CDR3 is TGCGCCAGCAGCTCACCACGGACAGTCACTAGCACAGATACGCAGTATTTT. This translates into CASSSPRTVTSTDTQYF.

This clonotype was recorded at least ten times. The rearrangement joins TRBV7-8 to TRBJ1-1; no reliable D call. V shed 3 bases and J shed 0 bases, with 5 bases lying between them. This CDR3 is 13 amino acids long. Germline values: CDR1 SGHVS, CDR2 FQNEAQ. CDR3 bases: TGTGCCAGCAGCTTCTACATGAACACTGAAGCTTTCTTT. This encodes CASSFYMNTEAFF.

This chain connects TRBV28 to TRBJ1-1; 7 nucleotides match TRBD1. Trimming at V came to 3 bases and at J to 4 bases, leaving 8 bases not matched to a gene. There are 15 residues in the CDR3. Germline-derived CDR1 and CDR2 are MDHEN and SYDVKM. The CDR3 DNA is TGTGCCAGCAGTTTCCTACAGGGGTTCTTCACTGAAGCTTTCTTT. This translates into CASSFLQGFFTEAFF. Together with reference TRBV28 and TRBJ1-1, the CDR3 gives the full variable domain: DVKVTQSSRYLVKRTGEKVFLECVQDMDHENMFWYRQDPGLGLRLIYFSYDVKMKEKGDIPEGYSVSREKKERFSLILESASTNQTSMYLCASSFLQGFFTEAFFGQGTRLTVV.

The sample holds a few counts of this clonotype. The chain uses TRBV4-3 and TRBJ2-1, with D possibly matching TRBD2 (5 bases). The CDR3 is made up of 18 amino acids. Germline assignment: CDR1 LGHNA and CDR2 YSLEER. Trimming shortened V by 1 base and J by 0 bases, and 16 bases separated the two germline ends. CDR3 sequence reads: CASSQVWWDGSSYNEQFF. In nucleotides, the CDR3 is TGCGCCAGCAGCCAAGTCTGGTGGGATGGGAGCTCCTACAATGAGCAGTTCTTC.

This rearrangement joins TRBV5-1 to TRBJ2-1; tentatively, D is TRBD1 (7 bases). V lost 6 bases and J lost 7, with 17 bases in between. There are 14 residues in the CDR3. The germline V gene encodes CDR1 SGHRS and CDR2 YFSETQ. CDR3 loop: CASIQGGAGNEQFF. The CDR3 nucleotides read TGCGCCAGCATCCAGGGGGGTGCGGGGAATGAGCAGTTCTTC. The whole variable domain, filled in from reference TRBV5-1 and TRBJ2-1, reads KAGVTQTPRYLIKTRGQQVTLSCSPISGHRSVSWYQQTPGQGLQFLFEYFSETQRNKGNFPGRFSGRQFSNSRSEMNVSTLELGDSALYLCASIQGGAGNEQFFGPGTRLTVL.

This clonotype was observed a few times. J is TRBJ1-6 and V is TRBV6-5; maybe TRBD1 (5 bases). The V and J ends lost 4 bases and 4 bases respectively, with 17 bases between them. This CDR3 comprises 17 residues. In germline, CDR1 is MNHEY, CDR2 SVGAGI. CDR3 residues: CASSLSALGGYNSPLHF. In DNA form, the CDR3 reads TGTGCCAGCAGTTTGTCGGCCCTTGGGGGGTATAATTCACCCCTCCACTTT.

On this clonotype itself: One base away lies a much larger clone, so this may be a sequencing read error. This rearrangement joins TRBV7-6 to TRBJ2-2; 10 bases match TRBD2. The CDR3 loop spans 16 amino acids. Germline assignment: CDR1 SGHVS and CDR2 FNYEAQ. The CDR3 spells CVSSPTSGEGTGELFF. In DNA, the CDR3 is TGTGTCAGCAGCCCCACTAGCGGGGAAGGAACCGGGGAGCTGTTTTTT.

The rearrangement links TRBV6-5 to TRBJ1-2; TRBD1 might be the D (5 bases). CDR3 size: 16 residues. Germline loops: CDR1 MNHEY, CDR2 SVGAGI. V dropped 0 bases and J dropped 6 bases, with 17 bases sitting between them. The CDR3 region has the DNA TGTGCCAGCAGTTACTCGATGGTAGGGGTTTCTGATGGCTACACCTTC. Its translation: CASSYSMVGVSDGYTF.

V and J are TRBV6-1 and TRBJ2-1, with D unclear. Between the trimmed V and J ends, which lost 9 bases and 1 base, there was a span of 16 bases. Germline lookup yields CDR1 MNHNS and CDR2 SASEGT. The CDR3 has 15 amino acids. Here the CDR3 DNA reads TGTGCCAGTTGCAAGGACCCTGGGTCCTACAATGAGCAGTTCTTC. Its translation: CASCKDPGSYNEQFF.

This clonotype was observed many times. The rearrangement uses TRBV7-8 and TRBJ1-2, with 11 bases matching TRBD1. V shed 4 bases and J 2 bases; nucleotides not matched to a gene: 9. The CDR3 loop spans 17 amino acids. Germline values: CDR1 SGHVS, CDR2 FQNEAQ. The DNA for the CDR3 is TGTGCCAGCAGCTATCCGCGGACAGGGGGCCCAAACTATGGCTACACCTTC. Translated: CASSYPRTGGPNYGYTF. The variable domain in full, completed from reference TRBV7-8 and TRBJ1-2, reads GAGVSQSPRYKVAKRGQDVALRCDPISGHVSLFWYQQALGQGPEFLTYFQNEAQLDKSGLPSDRFFAERPEGSVSTLKIQRTQQEDSAVYLCASSYPRTGGPNYGYTFGSGTRLTVV.

This sequence joins TRBV6-6 and TRBJ2-5, with D possibly TRBD2 on 6 matching bases. Trimming removed 8 bases from V and 10 bases from J, with 17 bases in between. The CDR3 loop spans 12 amino acids. Germline V gives CDR1 MNHNY, CDR2 SVGAGI (reference sequence). The CDR3 reads CASAGSPWDQYF. CDR3 bases: TGTGCCAGCGCGGGGTCCCCCTGGGACCAGTACTTC.

This clonotype has at least ten counts. The chain couples TRBV7-8 to TRBJ2-5; TRBD1 aligns across 10 bases. Germline assignment: CDR1 SGHVS and CDR2 FQNEAQ. Unmatched junction bases numbered 7, after V lost 4 bases and J lost 2 bases. This CDR3 comprises 16 residues. The CDR3 DNA reads as TGTGCCAGCAGCTCCAGAGCGGACAGGGGGCAAGAGACCCAGTACTTC. Encoded protein: CASSSRADRGQETQYF.

The chain employs TRBV6-6 and TRBJ1-1; 10 bases align to TRBD1. V dropped 7 bases and J dropped 5; count of bases not matched to a gene: 16. Germline loops: CDR1 MNHNY, CDR2 SVGAGI (reference sequence). The CDR3 consists of 17 residues. The DNA for the CDR3 is TGTGCCAGCACCTCAAGCACCCGGGACAGGGGTTGGACTGAAGCTTTCTTT. It translates to CASTSSTRDRGWTEAFF.

This chain joins TRBV7-9 and TRBJ1-5; D uncertain. The germline CDR1 and CDR2 sequences are SEHNR and FQNEAQ (reference sequence). This CDR3 comprises 13 residues. The V end was cut by 4 bases, the J end by 11 bases, with 15 bases between. CDR3 bases: TGTGCCAGCAGCTCACCCGAACAAACAGCCCAGCATTTT. Translating gives CASSSPEQTAQHF.

A few counts support this clonotype. The V and J genes are TRBV2 and TRBJ2-1; 10 nucleotides match TRBD2. Germline V gene sequence: CDR1 SNHLY, CDR2 FYNNEI. Losses at the gene ends were 6 bases for V and 3 bases for J; bases not matched to a gene: 11. The CDR3 covers 17 residues. The CDR3 is CASSTTSGAPLYNEQFF. CDR3 nucleotides: TGTGCCAGCAGCACTACTAGCGGGGCCCCCCTCTACAATGAGCAGTTCTTC. Using reference TRBV2 and TRBJ2-1 for the parts outside the CDR3, the full variable domain is EPEVTQTPSHQVTQMGQEVILRCVPISNHLYFYWYRQILGQKVEFLVSFYNNEISEKSEIFDDQFSVERPDGSNFTLKIRSTKLEDSAMYFCASSTTSGAPLYNEQFFGPGTRLTVL.

This clonotype was seen a handful of times. V gene TRBV19 combines with J gene TRBJ1-1; no reliable D call. The V gene lost 3 bases and the J gene lost 0 bases, with 11 bases spanning the gap. CDR3 length: 15 residues. Germline V CDR1 and CDR2: LNHDA, SQIVND (reference sequence). The CDR3 DNA sequence: TGTGCCAGTAGTATCCTCTCCGGAGTGAACACTGAAGCTTTCTTT. It codes for CASSILSGVNTEAFF.